Listed below are T cell receptor beta chains from one sample, sequenced in a study of Tregs in tolerant kidney transplant recipients. Using immunoSEQ multiplex PCR, the repertoire was profiled, and TCRdb retains in-frame clones only, with some absent. The data hold about 110,000 clones, with 90% observed a single time. Sequences were derived from CD4+ T cells from blood, sampled before the transplant. The receptors shown here come from a human donor who received a combined kidney and bone marrow transplant. Both conserved end residues are part of each CDR3. A D gene is named only where the DNA matches it firmly. Expanded clones get a size class; other rows say once, few or many, or leave the size out.

CDR3nt: TGCGCCAGCAGCTCCTCAAGTCTCGGGGGGATGGATGGCTACACCTTC
CDR3aa: CASSSSSLGGMDGYTF
d_gene: -
v_gene: TRBV4-3
j_gene: TRBJ1-2
abundance: -

CDR3nt: TGTGCCAGCCTACAGGGACAGAGTAATGAAAAACTGTTTTTT
CDR3aa: CASLQGQSNEKLFF
d_gene: TRBD1
v_gene: TRBV2
j_gene: TRBJ1-4
abundance: -

CDR3nt: TGTGCCAGCAGTCAGGACAGTCAGGGGACCGGGGAGCTGTTTTTT
CDR3aa: CASSQDSQGTGELFF
d_gene: -
v_gene: TRBV2
j_gene: TRBJ2-2
abundance: -

CDR3nt: TGTGCCAGCAGCCTCAGCTACGGGGGGGGCCGCAATGAGCAGTTCTTC
CDR3aa: CASSLSYGGGRNEQFF
d_gene: TRBD2
v_gene: TRBV4-2
j_gene: TRBJ2-1
abundance: -

CDR3nt: TGCGCCAGCAGTCAATCGACGGACTTAGAGGACTTCGGGGGGTACAATGAGCAGTTCTTC
CDR3aa: CASSQSTDLEDFGGYNEQFF
d_gene: TRBD2
v_gene: TRBV23-1
j_gene: TRBJ2-1
abundance: -

CDR3nt: TGTGCCAGCTCACCGAAACAGGGGTCGAACACTGAAGCTTTCTTT
CDR3aa: CASSPKQGSNTEAFF
d_gene: TRBD1
v_gene: TRBV18
j_gene: TRBJ1-1
abundance: -

CDR3nt: TGCGCCAGCAGCTCGACAGTAAACTATGGCTACACCTTC
CDR3aa: CASSSTVNYGYTF
d_gene: -
v_gene: TRBV5-1
j_gene: TRBJ1-2
abundance: many

CDR3nt: TGCGCCAGCAGCCCTGGGGGGTACACCGGGGAGCTGTTTTTT
CDR3aa: CASSPGGYTGELFF
d_gene: -
v_gene: TRBV5-1
j_gene: TRBJ2-2
abundance: once

CDR3nt: TGTGCCAGCGGAGCCGGGGAGCTGTTTTTT
CDR3aa: CASGAGELFF
d_gene: -
v_gene: TRBV28
j_gene: TRBJ2-2
abundance: few

CDR3nt: TGCGCCAGCACACACATCGGGGACAGATCTTACGAGCAGTACTTC
CDR3aa: CASTHIGDRSYEQYF
d_gene: TRBD1
v_gene: TRBV10-2
j_gene: TRBJ2-7
abundance: -

CDR3nt: TGTGCCACCTCGGGGCCGGGGGGCAATCAGCCCCAGCATTTT
CDR3aa: CATSGPGGNQPQHF
d_gene: -
v_gene: TRBV15
j_gene: TRBJ1-5
abundance: -

CDR3nt: TGTGCCAGCAGCTTCACAGGGGATTCTGGGGCCAACGTCCTGACTTTC
CDR3aa: CASSFTGDSGANVLTF
d_gene: TRBD1
v_gene: TRBV5-5
j_gene: TRBJ2-6
abundance: -

CDR3nt: TGTGCCAGCAACCTTAGCGGGGGGTCAAATACGCAGTATTTT
CDR3aa: CASNLSGGSNTQYF
d_gene: TRBD2
v_gene: TRBV6-6
j_gene: TRBJ2-3
abundance: -

CDR3nt: TGTGCCAGTAGTATAGGCGGCCCGGGGAACTTGGGTGAGCAGTACTTC
CDR3aa: CASSIGGPGNLGEQYF
d_gene: -
v_gene: TRBV19
j_gene: TRBJ2-7
abundance: once

CDR3nt: TGTGCCAGTAGACATAACCGGGACAGGGGCTATGGCTACACCTTC
CDR3aa: CASRHNRDRGYGYTF
d_gene: TRBD1
v_gene: TRBV19
j_gene: TRBJ1-2
abundance: -

CDR3nt: TGCAGCTCAGGGACAGGGTACAATGAGCAGTTCTTC
CDR3aa: CSSGTGYNEQFF
d_gene: TRBD1
v_gene: TRBV29-1
j_gene: TRBJ2-1
abundance: -

CDR3nt: TGTGCCAGCAGCCCCTCGGGGGGGCCTGACTATGGCTACACCTTC
CDR3aa: CASSPSGGPDYGYTF
d_gene: -
v_gene: TRBV7-9
j_gene: TRBJ1-2
abundance: -

CDR3nt: TGCAGCGTGACAGGGGATGCCAATGAGCAGTTCTTC
CDR3aa: CSVTGDANEQFF
d_gene: TRBD1
v_gene: TRBV29-1
j_gene: TRBJ2-1
abundance: -

CDR3nt: TGTGCCAGCACCCGACAGGGAGCCCTCGGTGAGCAGTACTTC
CDR3aa: CASTRQGALGEQYF
d_gene: TRBD1
v_gene: TRBV5-6
j_gene: TRBJ2-7
abundance: once

CDR3nt: TGTGCCGGAACGGACAGGAGCAACGGCTACACCTTC
CDR3aa: CAGTDRSNGYTF
d_gene: TRBD1
v_gene: TRBV19
j_gene: TRBJ1-2
abundance: -

CDR3nt: TGCGCCAGCAGCTTGGTTAGCGGGGGTACCTACGAGCAGTACTTC
CDR3aa: CASSLVSGGTYEQYF
d_gene: TRBD2
v_gene: TRBV5-1
j_gene: TRBJ2-7
abundance: -

CDR3nt: TGTGCCAGCAGGGGGCAGACTCTTATTTATAATTCACCCCTCCACTTT
CDR3aa: CASRGQTLIYNSPLHF
d_gene: -
v_gene: TRBV2
j_gene: TRBJ1-6
abundance: -

CDR3nt: TGTGCCAGCAGGGCGGGCGGACAGTTAAATCAGCCCCAGCATTTT
CDR3aa: CASRAGGQLNQPQHF
d_gene: -
v_gene: TRBV2
j_gene: TRBJ1-5
abundance: -

CDR3nt: TGTGCCAGCAGCCCCCGGGACAGGGGAATCGGTGGCTACACCTTC
CDR3aa: CASSPRDRGIGGYTF
d_gene: TRBD1
v_gene: TRBV7-9
j_gene: TRBJ1-2
abundance: -

CDR3nt: TGTGCCAGCAGCTTGTATGCGTTCTATCAGAGTCAGCGGACTGAAGCTTTCTTT
CDR3aa: CASSLYAFYQSQRTEAFF
d_gene: -
v_gene: TRBV5-6
j_gene: TRBJ1-1
abundance: -

CDR3nt: TGTGCCAGCAGCGCGGGACCACAAGAGACCCAGTACTTC
CDR3aa: CASSAGPQETQYF
d_gene: -
v_gene: TRBV7-9
j_gene: TRBJ2-5
abundance: -

CDR3nt: TGTGCCAGCAACCACCTAGCGGGGGGCCCCGAGACCCAGTACTTC
CDR3aa: CASNHLAGGPETQYF
d_gene: TRBD2
v_gene: TRBV27
j_gene: TRBJ2-5
abundance: -